The rows below give T cell receptor beta chains drawn from one sample of a study of blood T cell repertoires in COVID-19. Assay: immunoSEQ multiplex PCR; the TCRdb copy retains only in-frame clones and omits some. The sample lists roughly 8,200 clones; approximately 84% were seen once. Sequencing input: peripheral blood. The source of these receptors is a human donor with active COVID-19. The donor label of this sample is uncertain. The CDR3 runs from the conserved cysteine through the conserved F or W. The D gene is left open where the match is weak. The listing skips clone size in some rows; elsewhere it reads once, few, many or a size class.

TRBJ1-2	NA	TRBD1	TRBV6-5	CASSDRVLGGYTF	TGTGCCAGCAGCGACAGGGTTTTAGGAGGCTACACCTTC
TRBJ2-5	NA	NA	TRBV7-9	CASSTERETQYF	TGTGCCAGCAGCACTGAACGAGAGACCCAGTACTTC
TRBJ2-1	NA	TRBD2	TRBV5-4	CASSGTSRYNEQFF	TGTGCCAGCAGCGGGACTAGCCGATACAATGAGCAGTTCTTC
TRBJ1-6	few	NA	TRBV4-1	CASSQTGFSPLHF	TGCGCCAGCAGCCAGACTGGTTTTTCACCCCTCCACTTT
TRBJ2-5	NA	TRBD2	TRBV18	CASSPSSGGGETQYF	TGTGCCAGCTCCCCGTCTAGCGGAGGTGGGGAGACCCAGTACTTC
TRBJ2-1	once	TRBD2	TRBV19	CASSIQLAAHNEQFF	TGTGCCAGTAGTATACAGCTAGCGGCCCACAATGAGCAGTTCTTC
TRBJ1-6	NA	NA	TRBV11-1	CASSSSWDTRTSPLHF	TGTGCCAGCAGCTCCTCCTGGGACACTAGGACTTCACCCCTCCACTTT
TRBJ2-1	few	TRBD2	TRBV9	CASSRTSGRTHEQFF	TGTGCCAGCAGCCGGACTAGCGGGAGAACCCATGAGCAGTTCTTC
TRBJ2-7	NA	NA	TRBV2	CASKEGSYEQYF	TGTGCCAGCAAAGAGGGCTCCTACGAGCAGTACTTC
TRBJ2-7	NA	TRBD1	TRBV6-2/TRBV6-3	CASSLHRDSPYEQYF	TGTGCCAGCAGCCTACACCGGGACAGCCCCTACGAGCAGTACTTC
TRBJ1-5	NA	NA	TRBV5-5	CASSLGQSFSNQPQHF	TGTGCCAGCAGCTTGGGACAGAGCTTTAGCAATCAGCCCCAGCATTTT
TRBJ2-1	few	TRBD2	TRBV4-1	CASSHLAGGSYNEQFF	TGCGCCAGCAGCCATTTAGCGGGAGGGTCCTACAATGAGCAGTTCTTC
TRBJ2-1	NA	TRBD2	TRBV2	CATPPLAGGNEQFF	TGTGCCACCCCCCCGCTAGCGGGAGGCAATGAGCAGTTCTTC
TRBJ1-2	NA	NA	TRBV24-1	CATSPRGGLGYTF	TGTGCCACCAGTCCCCGGGGGGGGCTTGGCTACACCTTC
TRBJ2-7	NA	TRBD1	TRBV2	CASRTGYEQYF	TGTGCCAGCAGGACAGGGTACGAGCAGTACTTC
TRBJ2-1	NA	TRBD2	TRBV9	CASSESGRVSYNEQFF	TGTGCCAGCAGCGAAAGCGGGAGGGTCTCCTACAATGAGCAGTTCTTC
TRBJ2-7	NA	TRBD1	TRBV5-4	CASSLGDRSYEQYF	TGTGCCAGCAGCTTGGGGGACAGGTCCTACGAGCAGTACTTC
TRBJ2-1	NA	NA	TRBV6-2/TRBV6-3	CASSYSPGGLRGYGEQFF	TGTGCCAGCAGTTACTCACCCGGGGGGCTGCGGGGCTACGGCGAGCAGTTCTTC
TRBJ2-4	once	NA	TRBV6-5	CASRDPSRGNIQYF	TGTGCCAGCAGGGACCCCTCTCGGGGGAACATTCAGTACTTC
TRBJ2-7	NA	NA	TRBV3-1/TRBV3-2	CASSLHYEQYF	TGTGCCAGCAGCCTTCACTACGAGCAGTACTTC
TRBJ2-3	NA	TRBD2	TRBV11-1	CASSQSGGSTDTQYF	TGTGCCAGCAGCCAAAGCGGGGGGAGCACAGATACGCAGTATTTT
TRBJ2-2	NA	NA	TRBV19	CASIRSGLQSGTGELFF	TGTGCCAGTATCCGCTCGGGACTCCAAAGCGGCACCGGGGAGCTGTTTTTT
TRBJ2-1	NA	NA	TRBV28	CATSGVSSYNEQFF	TGTGCCACGTCCGGGGTCAGCTCCTACAATGAGCAGTTCTTC
TRBJ1-1	NA	NA	TRBV11-3	CASSRGFGTEAFF	TGTGCCAGCTCCCGAGGGTTTGGCACTGAAGCTTTCTTT
TRBJ2-3	NA	TRBD2	TRBV11-2	CASSPFPGTRSTDTQYF	TGTGCCAGCAGCCCTTTTCCCGGGACTAGGAGCACAGATACGCAGTATTTT
TRBJ2-5	NA	TRBD1	TRBV5-6	CASSTTGAQYF	TGTGCCAGCAGCACGACAGGGGCACAGTACTTC
TRBJ1-3	few	NA	TRBV9	CASSPNSGNTIYF	TGTGCCAGCAGCCCCAACTCTGGAAACACCATATATTTT
TRBJ2-1	NA	TRBD2	TRBV29-1	CSVEGLADEQFF	TGCAGCGTTGAAGGACTAGCGGATGAGCAGTTCTTC
TRBJ2-5	NA	TRBD2	TRBV11-2	CASSWAPGLAPETQYF	TGTGCCAGCAGCTGGGCCCCGGGACTAGCTCCGGAGACCCAGTACTTC
TRBJ2-7	once	TRBD1	TRBV5-1	CASSWGQGTEQYF	TGCGCCAGCAGCTGGGGACAGGGTACCGAGCAGTACTTC
TRBJ2-7	NA	NA	TRBV6-5	CASSYSRFSYEQYF	TGTGCCAGCAGTTACTCGCGATTCTCCTACGAGCAGTACTTC